This TCR beta chain is from a study of regulatory T cells in long-lasting Graves disease. Study in general: Those Graves' patients who were newly diagnosed had been on antithyroid drugs under 3 months. General study findings and limits: Persistent disease was characterized by preferential usage of TRBV28, TRBJ1-2 and TRBJ2-5.

The junction had 5 bases not matched to a gene; V was cut back by 6 bases and J by 6 bases. There are 13 residues in the CDR3. The germline V gene has CDR1 SNHLY and CDR2 FYNNEI. Sample time point: newly diagnosed GD, antithyroid drugs for less than 3 months. There was RNA extracted from PBMCs, and the TCR library was made from it. A note on this clonotype: Its antigen remains unknown.

Libraries of TCR beta came from iRepertoire HTBI primers plus Arm-PCR of CDR3 regions. Authors' methods: Detected in the samples were just over 60 TRBV and over twelve TRBJ segments. From the multiplex PCR reads, TCRdb called clonotypes with MiXCR, one entry per CDR3 protein. TCRdb's processing, not the authors' own work, is the source of the V and J calls. Of hundreds of thousands of distinct CDR3 sequences in the sample, about a sixth were seen once. The same specimen was also included in a second study, on T cells in Graves' hyperthyroidism and ophthalmopathy.

The sequence was collected from a woman under 40 with Graves disease. The rearrangement links TRBV2 to TRBJ1-2, with 9 bases matching TRBD1. The material sequenced was peripheral blood mononuclear cells (PBMCs), taken at new diagnosis, from a patient treated with antithyroid drugs. The CDR3 region has the DNA TGTGCCAGCAGCTGGACAGGGGCGGATGGCTACACCTTC. Encoded protein: CASSWTGADGYTF.